This T cell receptor beta chain is drawn from a study of T-cell memory formation after mild COVID-19. Study results and caveats: Clones that contracted clustered mainly in CM and EM if CD4+ and in EMRA if CD8+. Day 15 to 85 contracting clones showed balanced CD4/CD8; later expanders leaned CD4+.

The CDR3 spans 16 residues. The V end was cut by 3 bases, the J end by 3 bases, with 17 bases between. Via MiXCR, TCRdb re-called the 5' RACE reads, giving one row per CDR3 protein. The sample holds about 430,000 distinct CDR3 sequences; 18% are singletons and the top ten take about 22%. As to this clonotype: Antigen unknown.

The sequenced material came from PBMCs or a T cell subset sorted from them (not recorded which). V and J are TRBV12-3 or TRBV12-4 and TRBJ1-1; maybe TRBD1 (5 bases). The origin of this receptor is a man between 18 and 29 years old who had mild COVID-19 (a few samples of this study predate the infection). Cell type and time point are not known. CDR3 residues: CASSLWGTVRYTEAFF. The CDR3 region has the DNA TGTGCCAGCAGTTTGTGGGGGACGGTGAGATACACTGAAGCTTTCTTT.